The 27 T cell receptor beta chains presented below share a single source sample, sequenced in a study of OX40 agonist ivuxolimab in advanced cancers. The assay was immunoSEQ multiplex PCR, and TCRdb's table has in-frame clones only and misses some. The sample yields 35,000 to 40,000 clones, 70% to 85% seen once. This specimen consisted of CD4+ or CD8+ T cells sorted from blood, obtained in a trial of the OX40 agonist ivuxolimab. Receptors were obtained from an adult with an advanced solid tumor such as melanoma, head and neck, liver or kidney cancer.

In its sample, this clone was seen once. The J gene is TRBJ2-5, the V gene TRBV5-1, with 8 bases lining up with TRBD1. The CDR3 length is 14 residues. V lost 4 bases, J lost 4 bases, and 6 bases stayed unmatched. Germline CDR1 reads SGHRS; CDR2 reads YFSETQ. CDR3 in amino acids: CASSTAGGLETQYF. CDR3 coding DNA: TGCGCCAGCAGCACCGCAGGGGGCTTAGAGACCCAGTACTTC.

The rearrangement uses TRBV19 and TRBJ1-2, with 7 positions matching TRBD1. There are 15 residues in the CDR3. Germline V CDR1 and CDR2: LNHDA, SQIVND (reference sequence). J lost 1 base, V lost 5 bases, and 7 bases had no gene match. The CDR3 loop is CASSSGGWGNYGYTF. The CDR3 DNA reads TGTGCCAGTAGTTCAGGGGGATGGGGTAACTATGGCTACACCTTC. Together with reference TRBV19 and TRBJ1-2, the CDR3 gives the full variable domain: DGGITQSPKYLFRKEGQNVTLSCEQNLNHDAMYWYRQDPGQGLRLIYYSQIVNDFQKGDIAEGYSVSREKKESFPLTVTSAQKNPTAFYLCASSSGGWGNYGYTFGSGTRLTVV.

The chain is built from TRBV5-5 and TRBJ1-2; D remains unclear. Germline V gene lookup returns CDR1 SGHKS and CDR2 YYEKEE (reference sequence). The CDR3 loop spans 14 amino acids. Trimming pared 0 bases from V and 7 bases from J, leaving 13 bases between. CDR3 amino acids: CASSLVADGGGYTF. Written as DNA, the CDR3 is TGTGCCAGCAGCTTGGTTGCGGACGGTGGTGGCTACACCTTC.

In DNA, the CDR3 is TGTGCCACCAGCAGACCGCGAAAGGGCGGGGGTTTCGGCTACACCTTC. This codes for CATSRPRKGGGFGYTF. The chain carries TRBV15 and TRBJ1-2; possible D gene TRBD1, 5 bases. CDR1 and CDR2 (germline): LNHNV, YYDKDF (reference sequence). Trimming shortened V by 2 bases and J by 8 bases, and 21 bases separated the two germline ends. The CDR3 covers 16 residues. Looking up the rest from reference TRBV15 and TRBJ1-2 gives the full variable domain: DAMVIQNPRYQVTQFGKPVTLSCSQTLNHNVMYWYQQKSSQAPKLLFHYYDKDFNNEADTPDNFQSRRPNTSFCFLDIRSPGLGDTAMYLCATSRPRKGGGFGYTFGSGTRLTVV.

The genes are TRBV6-5 and TRBJ1-2; D is perhaps TRBD1 (6 bases). The CDR3 totals 14 residues. Germline V CDR1 and CDR2: MNHEY, SVGAGI. Trimming took off 2 bases at V and 4 bases at J, with 11 bases between the two ends. The CDR3 DNA is TGTGCCAGCAGTTACAGAGGACAGATCTATGGCTACACCTTC. Translating it yields CASSYRGQIYGYTF.

For the CDR3, the DNA is TGTGCCAGCAGCGCCAAAGCAACAGTTACCTACGAGCAGTACTTC. Translating it yields CASSAKATVTYEQYF. V gene TRBV7-9 combines with J gene TRBJ2-7, with unresolved D. CDR1 is SEHNR, CDR2 FQNEAQ, per germline (reference sequence). Deletions cut 5 bases from V and 2 bases from J, with 16 bases between. This CDR3 has 15 amino acids.

This clone was observed a single time. This sequence joins TRBV5-1 and TRBJ2-6, with D perhaps matching TRBD1 (6 bases). V lost 4 bases to trimming and J lost 2 bases, with 22 bases between them. The CDR3 runs 19 residues. Germline-derived CDR1 and CDR2 are SGHRS and YFSETQ. The CDR3 protein is CASSPRLQGLVPGANVLTF. Here the CDR3 DNA reads TGCGCCAGCAGCCCCAGGCTCCAGGGGCTGGTACCTGGGGCCAACGTCCTGACTTTC.

The chain has TRBV15 and TRBJ2-3; TRBD2 agrees at 9 bases. V trimming: 0 bases; J trimming: 3 bases; junction bases outside the gene matches: 13. CDR3 length: 19 residues. Looked up from germline, CDR1 is LNHNV and CDR2 is YYDKDF (reference sequence). The CDR3 loop reads CATSRDFGGGAMSTDTQYF. CDR3 DNA sequence: TGTGCCACCAGCAGAGATTTCGGCGGGGGGGCCATGAGTACAGATACGCAGTATTTT.

The chain has TRBV19 and TRBJ1-4, with D maybe TRBD1 (6 bases). Germline assignment: CDR1 LNHDA and CDR2 SQIVND (reference sequence). The CDR3 length is 15 residues. V was trimmed by 8 bases and J by 5 bases, leaving 18 bases between them. The CDR3 nucleotides read TGTGCCAGTGCCGGACAGCTAGGATCCAATGAAAAACTGTTTTTT. This encodes CASAGQLGSNEKLFF.

The V gene is TRBV6-1, the J gene TRBJ1-5; D gene unclear. The CDR3 spans 14 residues. Germline CDR1 MNHNS, CDR2 SASEGT. V gave up 7 bases and J gave up 8 bases, with 18 bases separating them. CDR3 sequence (DNA): TGTGCCAGCAATACCTCGGGCAGAGGGAAGCCCCAGCATTTT. Protein product: CASNTSGRGKPQHF.

V gene TRBV7-2 combines with J gene TRBJ1-1, with D hard to call. Trimming stripped 5 bases from V and 4 bases from J, with 17 bases between. Germline V gives CDR1 SGHTA, CDR2 FQGNSA. This CDR3 has 15 amino acids. The CDR3 DNA follows: TGTGCCAGCAGCCGACTTACAACGAGCCTCACTGAAGCTTTCTTT. Translated: CASSRLTTSLTEAFF.

This rearrangement joins TRBV5-6 to TRBJ1-6; D might be TRBD1 (5 bases). The V gene lost 1 base and the J gene lost 9 bases, with 14 bases spanning the gap. Germline values: CDR1 SGHDT, CDR2 YYEEEE. The length of the CDR3 is 15 residues. The CDR3 is CASSLRQPRGSPLHF. CDR3 nucleotide sequence: TGTGCCAGCAGCTTGCGTCAGCCAAGGGGTTCACCCCTCCACTTT.

The chain carries TRBV6-5 and TRBJ1-2; D is uncertain. Germline V gives CDR1 MNHEY, CDR2 SVGAGI. This CDR3 comprises 13 residues. V was cut by 7 bases and J by 3 bases, with 12 bases left in between. The CDR3: CASMRGQHYGYTF. The CDR3, as DNA: TGTGCCAGCATGAGAGGGCAGCACTATGGCTACACCTTC.

This clone was seen a few times. The chain combines TRBV7-2 with TRBJ1-5; D is perhaps TRBD1 (6 bases). CDR3 size: 14 residues. Trimming stripped 2 bases from V and 5 bases from J, with 10 bases between. Germline-derived CDR1 and CDR2 are SGHTA and FQGNSA. The CDR3 DNA reads as TGTGCCAGCAGCTTACAGGGGCGATATCAGCCCCAGCATTTT. Translation gives CASSLQGRYQPQHF. Filled out from reference TRBV7-2 and TRBJ1-5, the complete variable domain reads GAGVSQSPSNKVTEKGKDVELRCDPISGHTALYWYRQSLGQGLEFLIYFQGNSAPDKSGLPSDRFSAERTGGSVSTLTIQRTQQEDSAVYLCASSLQGRYQPQHFGDGTRLSIL.

This sequence joins TRBV7-9 and TRBJ2-2; TRBD2 matches 9 bases. The CDR3 runs to 15 residues. The V gene end was trimmed by 5 bases and the J gene end by 6 bases; junction bases not matched to a gene: 7. Per the germline V gene, CDR1 is SEHNR and CDR2 is FQNEAQ (reference sequence). The CDR3 here is CASSLSGGTPGELFF. CDR3 sequence (DNA): TGTGCCAGCAGCCTCAGCGGGGGGACCCCCGGGGAGCTGTTTTTT.

The chain uses TRBV25-1 and TRBJ2-5, with D unclear. Germline V lookup: CDR1 MGHDK, CDR2 SYGVNS. Trimming pared 2 bases from V and 5 bases from J, leaving 6 bases between. The CDR3 is 12 amino acids. In DNA, the CDR3 is TGTGCCAGCAGTGAACCTTGGGAGACCCAGTACTTC. Translated, it gives CASSEPWETQYF.

The gene calls are TRBV7-2 and TRBJ1-4; no clear D gene. CDR3 length: 15 amino acids. Germline CDR1 and CDR2: SGHTA and FQGNSA. V lost 5 bases to trimming and J lost 3 bases, with 13 bases between them. The CDR3 protein is CASSQARRANEKLFF. The CDR3 nucleotides are TGTGCCAGCAGCCAAGCCCGCCGGGCTAATGAAAAACTGTTTTTT.

This clone was recorded a few times. V is TRBV9 and J is TRBJ2-7, with 11 bases fitting TRBD2. This CDR3 comprises 14 residues. V was clipped by 0 bases and J by 5 bases; unmatched bases: 1. Looked up from germline, CDR1 is SGDLS and CDR2 is YYNGEE. The chain's CDR3 is CASSVVAGGDEQYF. The DNA for the CDR3 is TGTGCCAGCAGCGTAGTAGCGGGGGGGGACGAGCAGTACTTC.

The genes are TRBV7-2 and TRBJ2-2; D might be TRBD1 or TRBD2, each matching 6 bases. V was pared by 7 bases and J by 3 bases, with 15 bases between. Germline-derived CDR1 and CDR2 are SGHTA and FQGNSA. This CDR3 is built from 15 residues. CDR3 nucleotide sequence: TGTGCCAGCAACAATTTAAGGGGGGACACCGGGGAGCTGTTTTTT. This codes for CASNNLRGDTGELFF.

The chain couples TRBV6-5 to TRBJ1-3, with 9 bases that match TRBD1. CDR1 is MNHEY, CDR2 SVGAGI, per germline. The CDR3 runs to 16 residues. V dropped 3 bases and J dropped 4; count of bases not matched to a gene: 7. CDR3 bases: TGTGCCAGCAGTTATACCGGGACAGGGTTGGGAAACACCATATATTTT. Protein: CASSYTGTGLGNTIYF.

Details on this clone: A read error may account for a junction end that differs from germline. The chain couples TRBV12-5 to TRBJ2-3; TRBD2 agrees at 9 bases. Germline V gene lookup returns CDR1 LGHNT and CDR2 FRNRAP. This CDR3 has 19 amino acids. CDR3 in amino acids: CARGLVFWGGGAKGDTQYF. The CDR3 DNA reads TGTGCTAGGGGTTTGGTATTTTGGGGCGGGGGGGCCAAAGGAGATACGCAGTATTTT.

This clone was observed once. The chain is built from TRBV2 and TRBJ2-6; 10 positions match TRBD1. The V segment lost 5 bases and the J segment 1 base; nucleotides outside the gene matches: 17. The germline gives CDR1 SNHLY, CDR2 FYNNEI. The CDR3 is 21 amino acids. As DNA, the CDR3 is TGTGCCAGCAGTCCATCTCCTCTATTGACAGGGGGCAGGTCTGGGGCCAACGTCCTGACTTTC. Amino acids: CASSPSPLLTGGRSGANVLTF.

The genes are TRBV18 and TRBJ1-6, with D maybe TRBD1 (6 bases). The germline gives CDR1 KGHSH, CDR2 LQKENI. The CDR3 length is 16 residues. Trimming removed 3 bases from V and 11 bases from J, with 20 bases in between. CDR3 coding DNA: TGTGCCAGCTCACCCCTCCGGGTCCCCCGGGGGCCACCCCTCCACTTT. Translation gives CASSPLRVPRGPPLHF.

In this sample, this clone turned up once. The chain combines TRBV29-1 with TRBJ2-5; the match to TRBD1 covers 8 bases. This CDR3 is built from 12 residues. Trimming cost V 7 bases and J 2 bases; bases outside gene matches: 3. Germline lookup yields CDR1 SQVTM and CDR2 ANQGSEA. CDR3 DNA: TGCAGCGGGACAGGGTTTCAAGAGACCCAGTACTTC. Encoded protein: CSGTGFQETQYF.

CDR3 loop: CASSRGDNQPQHF. The CDR3 coding sequence is TGTGCCAGCTCCCGGGGGGACAATCAGCCCCAGCATTTT. The rearrangement joins TRBV18 to TRBJ1-5, with a possible D match to TRBD1 (5 bases). The CDR3 is 13 residues long. CDR1 KGHSH and CDR2 LQKENI come from the germline V gene. The V end was cut by 6 bases, the J end by 3 bases, with 9 bases between.

The V call is TRBV5-1, the J call TRBJ2-7, with a tentative D call TRBD2 (6 bases). Germline-derived CDR1 and CDR2 are SGHRS and YFSETQ. This CDR3 is 14 amino acids long. The germline V and J ends were trimmed by 0 bases and 10 bases, with 17 bases remaining between them. CDR3 coding DNA: TGCGCCAGCAGCTTGGAGGACCGGCTCGGGGGACAGTACTTC. This codes for CASSLEDRLGGQYF.

The J gene is TRBJ2-7, the V gene TRBV4-3; the match to TRBD2 covers 9 bases. The J segment lost 0 bases and the V segment lost 0 bases, leaving 9 bases of the junction unmatched. The CDR3 is 18 amino acids. In germline, CDR1 is LGHNA, CDR2 YSLEER. The CDR3 DNA is TGCGCCAGCAGCCAAGAAATGGAGCGGGGGGCCAGCTCCTACGAGCAGTACTTC. Residues: CASSQEMERGASSYEQYF.